The rows below give T cell receptor beta chains drawn from one sample of a study of blood T cell repertoires in COVID-19. TCRdb's copy holds only in-frame clones and misses some; the assay was immunoSEQ multiplex PCR. Of some 25,000 clones in the sample, approximately 80% were seen once. Sequenced input: peripheral blood. The receptors were gathered from a woman in her seventies with COVID-19, enrolled during active disease. The CDR3 runs from the conserved cysteine through the conserved F or W. D genes are given only for firm matches. Some rows have no size entry. The others give once, few or many, or a class for an expanded clone.

CDR3nt	CDR3aa	abundance	j_gene	d_gene	v_gene
TGTGCCAGCAGCCGAGTTCGGGGGGGCACCATATATTTT	CASSRVRGGTIYF	.	TRBJ1-3	.	TRBV14
TGTGCCAGCAGCGCCGGGGGGGCGACAGGAGAGCAGTACTTC	CASSAGGATGEQYF	.	TRBJ2-7	TRBD2	TRBV5-4
TGTGCCAGCGCCTCTCTCTGGCGGGGAGCTAACTATGGCTACACCTTC	CASASLWRGANYGYTF	.	TRBJ1-2	.	TRBV19
TGTGCCAGCAGCCCAGACCAGGTCACGACTGGAAACACCATATATTTT	CASSPDQVTTGNTIYF	.	TRBJ1-3	.	TRBV7-2
TGTGCCAGCAGCTTAGGAGGGACTTCTAGGGCTGGAAACACCATATATTTT	CASSLGGTSRAGNTIYF	.	TRBJ1-3	.	TRBV7-2
TGTGCCAGCAGTCTAGGGGGAGATACGCAGTATTTT	CASSLGGDTQYF	.	TRBJ2-3	.	TRBV2
TGTGCCAGCAGCACGGGACAGACTTACGAGCAGTACTTC	CASSTGQTYEQYF	.	TRBJ2-7	TRBD1	TRBV9
TGTGCCAGCAGTTCCGGGACAGATGAAAAACTGTTTTTT	CASSSGTDEKLFF	.	TRBJ1-4	TRBD1	TRBV2
TGTGCCAGCACCCTCGCGCAGGGGGGCAGGGGGACCCTCCACTTT	CASTLAQGGRGTLHF	few	TRBJ1-6	TRBD1	TRBV27
TGTGCCAGCAGAGAGACAGGGGGCGCCGGAAATTCACCCCTCCACTTT	CASRETGGAGNSPLHF	.	TRBJ1-6	TRBD1	TRBV28
TGTGCCAGCAGCGTAGGCCCCGAGCGTTCACCCCTCCACTTT	CASSVGPERSPLHF	.	TRBJ1-6	.	TRBV9
TGTGCCAGCAGTTTGTTCAGGAGGGAGGGTGAAAAACTGTTTTTT	CASSLFRREGEKLFF	.	TRBJ1-4	.	TRBV28